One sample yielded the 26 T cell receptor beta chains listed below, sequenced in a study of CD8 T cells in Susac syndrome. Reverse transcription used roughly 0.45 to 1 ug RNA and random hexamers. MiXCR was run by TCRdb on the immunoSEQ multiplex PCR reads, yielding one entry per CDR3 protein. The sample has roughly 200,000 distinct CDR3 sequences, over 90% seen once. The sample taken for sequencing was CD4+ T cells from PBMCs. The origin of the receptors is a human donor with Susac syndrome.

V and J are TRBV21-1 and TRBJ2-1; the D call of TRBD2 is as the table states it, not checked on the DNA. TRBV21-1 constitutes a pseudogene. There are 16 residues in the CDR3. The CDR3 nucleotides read TGTGCCAGCAGCAAAGTGGGACTGAGCTCCTACAATGAGCAGTTCTTC. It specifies CASSKVGLSSYNEQFF.

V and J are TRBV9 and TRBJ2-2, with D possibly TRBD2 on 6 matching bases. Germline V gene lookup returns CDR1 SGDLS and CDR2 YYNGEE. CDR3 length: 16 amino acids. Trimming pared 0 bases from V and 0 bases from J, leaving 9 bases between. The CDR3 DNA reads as TGTGCCAGCAGCGTAGAGGCGGGGCCGAACACCGGGGAGCTGTTTTTT. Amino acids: CASSVEAGPNTGELFF.

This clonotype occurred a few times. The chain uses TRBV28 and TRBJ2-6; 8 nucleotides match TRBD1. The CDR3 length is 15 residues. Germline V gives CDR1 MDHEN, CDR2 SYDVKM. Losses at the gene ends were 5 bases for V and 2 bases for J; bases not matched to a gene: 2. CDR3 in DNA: TGTGCCAGCAGTCCAGGGGGCGCTGGGGCCAACGTCCTGACTTTC. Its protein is CASSPGGAGANVLTF.

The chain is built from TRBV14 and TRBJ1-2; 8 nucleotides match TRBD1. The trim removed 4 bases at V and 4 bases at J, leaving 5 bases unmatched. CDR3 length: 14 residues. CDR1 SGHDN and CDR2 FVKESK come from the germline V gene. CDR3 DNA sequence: TGTGCCAGCAGCCGGGACAGGCTTATCTATGGCTACACCTTC. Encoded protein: CASSRDRLIYGYTF.

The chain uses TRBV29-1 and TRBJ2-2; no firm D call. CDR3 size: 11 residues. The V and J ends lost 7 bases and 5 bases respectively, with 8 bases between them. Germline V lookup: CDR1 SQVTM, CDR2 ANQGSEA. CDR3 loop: CSGRRTGELFF. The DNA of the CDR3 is TGCAGCGGGCGAAGAACCGGGGAGCTGTTTTTT.

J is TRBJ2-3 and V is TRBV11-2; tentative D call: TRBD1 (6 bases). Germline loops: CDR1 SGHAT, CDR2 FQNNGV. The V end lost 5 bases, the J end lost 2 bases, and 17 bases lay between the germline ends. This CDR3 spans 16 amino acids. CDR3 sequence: CASSPRQAKNTDTQYF. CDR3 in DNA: TGTGCCAGCAGCCCCCGACAGGCGAAAAACACAGATACGCAGTATTTT.

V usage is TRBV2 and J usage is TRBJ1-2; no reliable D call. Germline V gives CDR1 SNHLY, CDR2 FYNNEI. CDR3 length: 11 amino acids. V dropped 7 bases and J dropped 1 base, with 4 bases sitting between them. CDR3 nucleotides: TGTGCCAGCACCCTTAACTATGGCTACACCTTC. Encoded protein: CASTLNYGYTF.

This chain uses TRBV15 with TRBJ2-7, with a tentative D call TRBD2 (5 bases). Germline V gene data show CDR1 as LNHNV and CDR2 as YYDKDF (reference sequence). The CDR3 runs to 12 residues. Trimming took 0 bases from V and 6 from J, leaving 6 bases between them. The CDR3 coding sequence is TGTGCCACCAGCAGAGATAGCGTCGAGCAGTACTTC. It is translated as CATSRDSVEQYF.

In DNA form, the CDR3 reads TGCAGCGTTGGGGACAGGGACGGCACTGAAGCTTTCTTT. Amino acid sequence: CSVGDRDGTEAFF. The chain joins TRBV29-1 to TRBJ1-1; TRBD1 aligns across 9 bases. The CDR3 loop spans 13 amino acids. The ends lost 4 bases at V and 4 bases at J; junction bases unmatched: 4. CDR1 SQVTM and CDR2 ANQGSEA come from the germline V gene.

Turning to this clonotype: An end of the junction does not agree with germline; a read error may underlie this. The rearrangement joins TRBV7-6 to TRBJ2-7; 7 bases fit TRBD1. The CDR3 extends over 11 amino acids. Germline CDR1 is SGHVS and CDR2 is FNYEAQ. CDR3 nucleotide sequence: TGCACCGGGACAGAGACATACGAGCAGTACTTC. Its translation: CTGTETYEQYF. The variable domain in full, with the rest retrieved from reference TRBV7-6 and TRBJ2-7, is GAGVSQSPRYKVTKRGQDVALRCDPISGHVSLYWYRQALGQGPEFLTYFNYEAQQDKSGLPNDRFSAERPEGSISTLTIQRTEQRDSAMYRCTGTETYEQYFGPGTRLTVT.

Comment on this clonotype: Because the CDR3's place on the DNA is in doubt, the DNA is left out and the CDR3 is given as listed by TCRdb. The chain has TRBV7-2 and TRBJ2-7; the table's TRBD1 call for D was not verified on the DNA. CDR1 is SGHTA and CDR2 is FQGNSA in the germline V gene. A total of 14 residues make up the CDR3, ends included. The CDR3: CASSFGAGSYEQYF.

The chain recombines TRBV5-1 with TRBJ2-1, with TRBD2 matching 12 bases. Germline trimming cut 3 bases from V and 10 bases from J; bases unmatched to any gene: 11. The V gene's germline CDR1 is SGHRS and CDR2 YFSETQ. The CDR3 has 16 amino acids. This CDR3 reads CASSSKGLAGLGEQFF. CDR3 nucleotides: TGCGCCAGCAGCTCTAAAGGACTAGCGGGACTCGGCGAGCAGTTCTTC.

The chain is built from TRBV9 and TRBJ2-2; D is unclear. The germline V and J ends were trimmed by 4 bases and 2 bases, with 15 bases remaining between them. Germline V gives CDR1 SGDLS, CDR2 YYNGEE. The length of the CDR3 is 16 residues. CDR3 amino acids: CASSSRTEENTGELFF. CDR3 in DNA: TGTGCCAGCAGCTCACGGACGGAAGAAAACACCGGGGAGCTGTTTTTT. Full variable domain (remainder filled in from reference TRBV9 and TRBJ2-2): DSGVTQTPKHLITATGQRVTLRCSPRSGDLSVYWYQQSLDQGLQFLIQYYNGEERAKGNILERFSAQQFPDLHSELNLSSLELGDSALYFCASSSRTEENTGELFFGEGSRLTVL.

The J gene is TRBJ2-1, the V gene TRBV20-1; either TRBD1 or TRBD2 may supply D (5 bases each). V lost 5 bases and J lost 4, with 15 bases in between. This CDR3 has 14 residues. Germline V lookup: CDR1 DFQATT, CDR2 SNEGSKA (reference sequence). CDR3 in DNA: TGCAGTGCTTTCACCGGGACGGCGTACAATGAGCAGTTCTTC. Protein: CSAFTGTAYNEQFF.

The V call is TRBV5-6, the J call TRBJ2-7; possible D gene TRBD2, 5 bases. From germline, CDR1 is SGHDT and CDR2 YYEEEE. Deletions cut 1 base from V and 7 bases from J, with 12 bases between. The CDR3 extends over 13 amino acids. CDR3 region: CASSLPGVKEQYF. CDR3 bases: TGTGCCAGCAGCTTGCCCGGGGTGAAGGAGCAGTACTTC.

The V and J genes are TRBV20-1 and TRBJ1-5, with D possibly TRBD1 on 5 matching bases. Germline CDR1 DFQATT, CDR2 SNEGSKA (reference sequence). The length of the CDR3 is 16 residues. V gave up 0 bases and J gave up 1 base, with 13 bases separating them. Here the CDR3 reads CSARDSGRDSNQPQHF. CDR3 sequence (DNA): TGCAGTGCTAGAGATTCCGGCAGGGACAGCAATCAGCCCCAGCATTTT.

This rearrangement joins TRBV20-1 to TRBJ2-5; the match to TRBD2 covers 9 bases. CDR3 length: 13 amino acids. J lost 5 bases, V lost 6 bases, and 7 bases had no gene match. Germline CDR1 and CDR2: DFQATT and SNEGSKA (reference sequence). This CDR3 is CSAFLAGHETQYF. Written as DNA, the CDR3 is TGCAGTGCATTCCTAGCGGGGCACGAGACCCAGTACTTC.

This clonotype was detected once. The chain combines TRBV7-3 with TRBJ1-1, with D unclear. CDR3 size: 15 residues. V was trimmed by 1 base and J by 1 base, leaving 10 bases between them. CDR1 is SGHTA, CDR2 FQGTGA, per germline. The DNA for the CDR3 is TGTGCCAGCAGCTTAAAGGCGGTGAGGAACACTGAAGCTTTCTTT. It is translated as CASSLKAVRNTEAFF.

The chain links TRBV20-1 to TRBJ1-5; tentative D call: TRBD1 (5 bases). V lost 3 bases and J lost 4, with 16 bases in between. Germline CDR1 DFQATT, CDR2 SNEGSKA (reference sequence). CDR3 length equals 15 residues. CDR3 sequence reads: CSARATRDGNQPQHF. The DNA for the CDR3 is TGCAGTGCTAGGGCCACCCGGGACGGGAATCAGCCCCAGCATTTT.

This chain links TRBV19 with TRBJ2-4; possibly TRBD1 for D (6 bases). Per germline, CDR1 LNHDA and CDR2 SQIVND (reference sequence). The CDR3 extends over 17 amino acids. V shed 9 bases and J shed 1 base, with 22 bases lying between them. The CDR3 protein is CASADSPRGMAKNIQYF. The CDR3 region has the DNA TGTGCCAGCGCCGACAGCCCCAGGGGAATGGCCAAAAACATTCAGTACTTC.

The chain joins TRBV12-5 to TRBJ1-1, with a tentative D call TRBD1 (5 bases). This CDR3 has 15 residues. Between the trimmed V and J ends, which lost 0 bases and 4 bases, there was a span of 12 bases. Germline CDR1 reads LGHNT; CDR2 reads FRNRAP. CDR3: CASGLVGGVSTEAFF. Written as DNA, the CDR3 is TGTGCTAGTGGTTTGGTGGGAGGGGTCTCCACTGAAGCTTTCTTT.

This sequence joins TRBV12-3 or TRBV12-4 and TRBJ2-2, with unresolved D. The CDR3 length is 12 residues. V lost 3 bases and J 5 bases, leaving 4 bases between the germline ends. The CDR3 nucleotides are TGTGCCAGCAGTTTTGTTACCGGGGAGCTGTTTTTT. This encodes CASSFVTGELFF.

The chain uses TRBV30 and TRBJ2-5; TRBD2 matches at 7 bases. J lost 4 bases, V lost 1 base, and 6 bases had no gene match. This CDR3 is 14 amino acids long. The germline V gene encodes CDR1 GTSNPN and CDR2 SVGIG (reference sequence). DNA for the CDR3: TGTGCCTGGAGTGGCCCCCCGGGAGGAGAGACCCAGTACTTC. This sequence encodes CAWSGPPGGETQYF.

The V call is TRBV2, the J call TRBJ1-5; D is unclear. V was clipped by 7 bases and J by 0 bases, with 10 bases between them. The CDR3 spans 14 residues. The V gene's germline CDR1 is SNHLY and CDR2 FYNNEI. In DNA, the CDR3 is TGTGCCAGCACCCATGACCATAGCAATCAGCCCCAGCATTTT. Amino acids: CASTHDHSNQPQHF.

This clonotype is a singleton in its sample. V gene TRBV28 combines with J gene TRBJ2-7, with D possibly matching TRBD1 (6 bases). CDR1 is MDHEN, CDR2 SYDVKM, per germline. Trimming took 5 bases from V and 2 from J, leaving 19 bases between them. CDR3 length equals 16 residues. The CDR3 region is CASSPIRATGTYEQYF. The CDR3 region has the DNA TGTGCCAGCAGTCCAATAAGAGCTACAGGGACCTACGAGCAGTACTTC.

The CDR3, as DNA: TGTGCCAGCAGCTTATACCGGGAAGCGAACACCGGGGAGCTGTTTTTT. As protein: CASSLYREANTGELFF. This chain links TRBV7-2 with TRBJ2-2, with D perhaps TRBD2 (5 bases). V was shortened by 2 bases and J by 0 bases, with 10 bases between the two germline ends. CDR3 size: 16 residues. Germline CDR1 reads SGHTA; CDR2 reads FQGNSA.